This paragraph covers one T cell receptor (beta chain) sequence. No cognate antigen has been identified for it. No quality values exist for individual bases; no much larger clone is one base distant. These data are taken from a study of OX40 agonist ivuxolimab in advanced cancers. For context, the study as a whole: Ivuxolimab, which targeted the costimulatory receptor OX40 (CD134), was an agonistic, fully human IgG2 monoclonal antibody. Intravenous ivuxolimab was administered to patients every 2 weeks at six dose levels: 0.01, 0.1, 0.3, 1.5, 3 and 10 mg/kg. The paper describes the monotherapy dose-escalation part (N = 52 patients) of the phase I trial of ivuxolimab. Prior anti-PD-1, anti-PD-L1 or anti-CTLA-4 therapy was permitted, and 40% to 50% of dose-escalation patients had received checkpoint inhibitors. Three dose-escalation patients achieved partial responses, one with hepatocellular carcinoma and two with cutaneous melanoma. In the dose-escalation cohort, more than 75% of patients were male, and the mean age was roughly 60 years, with a range of about 23 to 85. The point of sequencing TCRbeta in the periphery was to test whether ivuxolimab changed TCR sequence diversity and drove clonal T-cell expansion. Of the approximately 50 dose-escalation patients, hepatocellular carcinoma was present in approximately 20, melanoma in around 15, renal cell carcinoma in 9 and head and neck cancer in 9.

Genomic DNA was extracted from sorted cells for sequencing of the TCRbeta CDR3 region. The immunoSEQ Assay was used to sequence the TCRbeta CDR3 regions. TCRdb took this table from immuneACCESS and kept in-frame rearrangements with V and J called. Such tables lack part of the clones; where checked against another copy, unresolved V genes explain under half of the gap, and the rest is unexplained. The sample profile shows some 70,000 clones; around nine tenths of them were found once. The ten largest clones take up 1% to 1.2% of the sample. The trial excluded patients who had a history of autoimmune disease or who were on systemic immunosuppression. Peripheral blood for TCR sequencing was drawn from every dose cohort at baseline, at cycle 4 day 1 and at cycle 7 day 1. Samples came from an open-label, multicenter, first-in-human phase I dose-escalation trial of ivuxolimab. Adults with locally advanced or metastatic melanoma, renal cell carcinoma, hepatocellular carcinoma or head and neck squamous cell carcinoma were enrolled in the trial. Before TCR sequencing, CD4+ T cells and CD8+ T cells were sorted from peripheral blood as separate populations.

Trimmed from V: 0 bases; trimmed from J: 6 bases; junction bases lacking a gene match: 2. CDR1 and CDR2 (WNHNN, SYGVQD) derive from the germline V gene (reference sequence). From the cysteine up to the phenylalanine, the CDR3 has a length of 14 residues. Just CDR3 DNA is preserved here, 42 bases in frame from base 1. What the authors observed across the whole study: Antigen specificity was not determined for the clonally expanded peripheral T cells. Low levels of normalized T-cell clonal expansion were also shown by some nonresponding patients. In partial responders in the 0.1-3.0 mg/kg groups, normalized peripheral clonal expansion was found to be among the lowest, especially among CD8+ T cells. At doses from 0.1 to 3.0 mg/kg, clonal expansion was seen in both CD4+ and CD8+ blood T cells between baseline and week 6. On average, CD8+ T cells showed more expanded clones than CD4+ T cells after ivuxolimab.

The sequence was obtained from an adult with an advanced solid tumor such as melanoma, head and neck, liver or kidney cancer. The chain links TRBV10-1 with TRBJ1-1; 9 nucleotides in the junction match TRBD1. The sample consisted of CD4+ or CD8+ T cells sorted from blood, taken in a trial of the OX40 agonist ivuxolimab. The CDR3 region reads CASSESGQGSEAFF. The sequenced DNA is TGCGCCAGCAGTGAGTCGGGACAGGGCTCTGAAGCTTTCTTT.